In its sample, the clone carrying this T cell receptor beta chain was seen a few times. This CDR3 contains 12 residues. Trimming removed 8 bases at V and 0 bases at J, with 10 bases between. Germline V gene sequence: CDR1 GTSNPN, CDR2 SVGIG (reference sequence). Repertoires were generated with immunoSEQ multiplex PCR, while TCRdb's copy carries only in-frame clones and drops some. This sample has more than 300,000 clones, with 95% found just once. These data come from a study of shared T cell receptors in the human thymus. Input material: thymocytes. The sequence was obtained from a human donor. The gene calls are TRBV30 and TRBJ1-1; D not certain. Written as DNA, the CDR3 is TGTGCCCAGCGGACGGTGAACACTGAAGCTTTCTTT. It yields the protein CAQRTVNTEAFF.